Listed below are T cell receptor beta chains from one sample, sequenced in a study of blood T cell repertoires in COVID-19. Assay: immunoSEQ multiplex PCR; the TCRdb copy retains only in-frame clones and omits some. In the table there are a few hundred thousand clones, roughly nine tenths of which are singletons. The source material was PBMCs or T cells enriched from blood (not recorded which). These receptors were taken from a human donor in a cohort exposed to, infected with or recovered from COVID-19 (not recorded which). The donor label of this sample is uncertain. Both conserved end residues are part of each CDR3. The order of the fields is CDR3 DNA, CDR3 protein, V gene, J gene, clone size, D gene. A D gene is named only where the DNA matches it firmly. Not all rows give a size; the values are once, few, many and, for expanded clones, a class.

CDR3 DNA: TGTGCCAGTATCCAGGGACAGGGGGTCGGTGACTATGGCTACACCTTC; CDR3 protein: CASIQGQGVGDYGYTF; V gene: TRBV5-4; J gene: TRBJ1-2; clone size: once; D gene: TRBD1
CDR3 DNA: TGTGCCAGCAGCGGGGGACAGCGAATTTATGGCTACACCTTC; CDR3 protein: CASSGGQRIYGYTF; V gene: TRBV9; J gene: TRBJ1-2; clone size: -; D gene: TRBD1
CDR3 DNA: TGCGCCAGCAGCCAAGTTCCGGGTCCCTATGGCTACACCTTC; CDR3 protein: CASSQVPGPYGYTF; V gene: TRBV4-1; J gene: TRBJ1-2; clone size: -; D gene: -
CDR3 DNA: TGTGCCAGCAGCGGACAGGGAGGCACTGAAGCTTTCTTT; CDR3 protein: CASSGQGGTEAFF; V gene: TRBV7-3; J gene: TRBJ1-1; clone size: -; D gene: TRBD1
CDR3 DNA: TGTGCCAGCAGCGTAGTGGCTAGCGGGGGGGCCTACAATGAGCAGTTCTTC; CDR3 protein: CASSVVASGGAYNEQFF; V gene: TRBV9; J gene: TRBJ2-1; clone size: -; D gene: TRBD2
CDR3 DNA: TGTGCTAGTGGTAACCCCTGGGGGAGGAGCTCCTACGAGCAGTACTTC; CDR3 protein: CASGNPWGRSSYEQYF; V gene: TRBV12-5; J gene: TRBJ2-7; clone size: -; D gene: -
CDR3 DNA: TGTGCCAGCAGCCCAACCCAGAATTCACCCCTCCACTTT; CDR3 protein: CASSPTQNSPLHF; V gene: TRBV7-3; J gene: TRBJ1-6; clone size: -; D gene: -
CDR3 DNA: TGTGCCAGCAGCCAAGATGGACTAGCGGCTCCATACGAGCAGTACTTC; CDR3 protein: CASSQDGLAAPYEQYF; V gene: TRBV3-1/TRBV3-2; J gene: TRBJ2-7; clone size: -; D gene: TRBD2
CDR3 DNA: TGTGCCAGCAGTCCCACGGGGATCTATGGCTACACCTTC; CDR3 protein: CASSPTGIYGYTF; V gene: TRBV27; J gene: TRBJ1-2; clone size: once; D gene: -
CDR3 DNA: TGTGCCAGCAGCCTAGGGGTCCCTCCCTACGAGCAGTACTTC; CDR3 protein: CASSLGVPPYEQYF; V gene: TRBV5-6; J gene: TRBJ2-7; clone size: few; D gene: -
CDR3 DNA: TGTGCCAGCAGTTTATACGCGGGGGTGGACACTGAAGCTTTCTTT; CDR3 protein: CASSLYAGVDTEAFF; V gene: TRBV27; J gene: TRBJ1-1; clone size: -; D gene: -
CDR3 DNA: TGTGCCAGCAGCTTAGGAGGGGGGGGCACCGGGGAGCTGTTTTTT; CDR3 protein: CASSLGGGGTGELFF; V gene: TRBV11-2; J gene: TRBJ2-2; clone size: -; D gene: -
CDR3 DNA: TGTGCCAGTAGTACGGGGACAGGGTCCTATGGCTACACCTTC; CDR3 protein: CASSTGTGSYGYTF; V gene: TRBV19; J gene: TRBJ1-2; clone size: -; D gene: TRBD1
CDR3 DNA: TGTGCCAGCAGTGGGGACAGGGGGAATGAAAAACTGTTTTTT; CDR3 protein: CASSGDRGNEKLFF; V gene: TRBV2; J gene: TRBJ1-4; clone size: -; D gene: TRBD1
CDR3 DNA: TGTGCCAGTAGTGCAGGGCTCTCTGGAAACACCATATATTTT; CDR3 protein: CASSAGLSGNTIYF; V gene: TRBV7-2; J gene: TRBJ1-3; clone size: -; D gene: -
CDR3 DNA: TGTGCCAGCAGTTTCAGGGGGCGCCCAGATACGCAGTATTTT; CDR3 protein: CASSFRGRPDTQYF; V gene: TRBV11-3; J gene: TRBJ2-3; clone size: -; D gene: TRBD1
CDR3 DNA: TGCGCCAGCAGGGTTAGCGGAACTAGCACAGATACGCAGTATTTT; CDR3 protein: CASRVSGTSTDTQYF; V gene: TRBV5-1; J gene: TRBJ2-3; clone size: -; D gene: -
CDR3 DNA: TGTGCCAGCAGTGCAGGTAGCGGGGACACAGATACGCAGTATTTT; CDR3 protein: CASSAGSGDTDTQYF; V gene: TRBV2; J gene: TRBJ2-3; clone size: -; D gene: TRBD2
CDR3 DNA: TGTGCCAGTAGTATCGTCGGTTTCCGGACCGGGGAGCTGTTTTTT; CDR3 protein: CASSIVGFRTGELFF; V gene: TRBV19; J gene: TRBJ2-2; clone size: -; D gene: -
CDR3 DNA: TGTGCCAGCAGCCGTAGGGACTCCCAGTACCAAGAGACCCAGTACTTC; CDR3 protein: CASSRRDSQYQETQYF; V gene: TRBV9; J gene: TRBJ2-5; clone size: -; D gene: -
CDR3 DNA: TGTGCCATTCAGGGCGACGAGCAGTACTTC; CDR3 protein: CAIQGDEQYF; V gene: TRBV6-5; J gene: TRBJ2-7; clone size: once; D gene: -
CDR3 DNA: TGTGCCAGCGGCCAGACAGGGGGGGACGAGCAGTACTTC; CDR3 protein: CASGQTGGDEQYF; V gene: TRBV7-9; J gene: TRBJ2-7; clone size: -; D gene: TRBD1
CDR3 DNA: TGTGCCAGTAGTTCTCCCGGACAGGGGAACACTGAAGCTTTCTTT; CDR3 protein: CASSSPGQGNTEAFF; V gene: TRBV19; J gene: TRBJ1-1; clone size: -; D gene: TRBD1
CDR3 DNA: TGTGCCATCAGTAAAACCGGGACAGGGGTGACCGAGCAGTACTTC; CDR3 protein: CAISKTGTGVTEQYF; V gene: TRBV10-3; J gene: TRBJ2-7; clone size: -; D gene: TRBD1
CDR3 DNA: TGTGCCAGCAGCCAGGCCTACAGATTCAACACTGAAGCTTTCTTT; CDR3 protein: CASSQAYRFNTEAFF; V gene: TRBV14; J gene: TRBJ1-1; clone size: -; D gene: -